These 9 T cell receptor beta chains originate from one sample sequenced in a study of graft-versus-host responses after intestinal transplantation. Only in-frame clones appear in the TCRdb table, and some are missing; sequencing was by immunoSEQ multiplex PCR. The sample lists under 150,000 clones, around nine tenths seen once, with 0.18% in the top ten. These TCRs' antigens remain unknown. The sample consisted of unstimulated CD4+ T cells sorted from spleen or lymph node cells, taken before intestinal transplant. The receptors were gathered from a human donor who received an intestinal transplant.

The gene calls are TRBV28 and TRBJ1-2; 7 positions agree with TRBD1. Losses at the gene ends were 6 bases for V and 0 bases for J; bases not matched to a gene: 13. The CDR3 contains 17 residues. CDR1 MDHEN and CDR2 SYDVKM come from the germline V gene. Written as DNA, the CDR3 is TGTGCCAGCAGCCTATTACCACGACAGGGTGCTAACTATGGCTACACCTTC. Its translation: CASSLLPRQGANYGYTF.

V and J are TRBV6-1 and TRBJ1-2; 11 bases line up with TRBD1. J was trimmed by 4 bases and V by 8 bases; bases with no gene match: 9. Per the germline V gene, CDR1 is MNHNS and CDR2 is SASEGT. The CDR3 covers 15 residues. DNA of the CDR3: TGTGCCAGCTTCCCGTGGACAGGGGGCCTCTATGGCTACACCTTC. Translated, it gives CASFPWTGGLYGYTF.

This chain uses TRBV5-1 with TRBJ2-3, with TRBD2 matching over 7 bases. The CDR3 covers 14 residues. Germline V CDR1 and CDR2: SGHRS, YFSETQ. The V gene end was trimmed by 5 bases and the J gene end by 2 bases; junction bases not matched to a gene: 5. The CDR3 DNA sequence: TGCGCCAGCAGATCGAGCGGGGCCACAGATACGCAGTATTTT. Translated: CASRSSGATDTQYF.

V and J are TRBV5-1 and TRBJ2-7, with TRBD2 identical over 9 bases. The length of the CDR3 is 17 residues. Germline assignment: CDR1 SGHRS and CDR2 YFSETQ. The V segment lost 1 base and the J segment 2 bases; nucleotides outside the gene matches: 10. The CDR3 nucleotides are TGCGCCAGCAGCTTGACGCAGACTAGCGGTCGCCCCTACGAGCAGTACTTC. As protein: CASSLTQTSGRPYEQYF.

This clone has only one observation. This chain links TRBV5-6 with TRBJ2-7; 10 bases agree with TRBD2. V lost 4 bases and J lost 3; bases outside the gene matches: 10. The CDR3 is 16 amino acids. The V gene's germline CDR1 is SGHDT and CDR2 YYEEEE. This CDR3 is CASSRLTSGAYYEQYF. The CDR3, as DNA: TGTGCCAGCAGCCGCCTCACTAGCGGGGCGTACTACGAGCAGTACTTC.

The gene calls are TRBV18 and TRBJ1-3; the match to TRBD1 covers 7 bases. Trimming at V came to 3 bases and at J to 0 bases, leaving 8 bases not matched to a gene. CDR1 and CDR2 (germline): KGHSH, LQKENI. This CDR3 is built from 17 residues. Here the CDR3 DNA reads TGTGCCAGCTCACCGATCCTGGGGGACAGCTCTGGAAACACCATATATTTT. Its translation is CASSPILGDSSGNTIYF.

The chain carries TRBV29-1 and TRBJ2-1; a weak D match, TRBD2 (6 bases). This CDR3 region has 13 residues. V was shortened by 5 bases and J by 2 bases, with 10 bases between the two germline ends. The germline gives CDR1 SQVTM, CDR2 ANQGSEA. The CDR3 loop reads CSVSGRAYNEQFF. CDR3 DNA: TGCAGCGTTAGCGGGCGCGCCTACAATGAGCAGTTCTTC.

This sequence joins TRBV18 and TRBJ2-3; D is unresolved. The length of the CDR3 is 14 residues. Germline CDR1 KGHSH, CDR2 LQKENI. V dropped 8 bases and J dropped 6 bases, with 18 bases sitting between them. CDR3 amino acids: CASRRREVSDTQYF. The CDR3 DNA follows: TGTGCCAGCCGACGGAGAGAGGTTTCGGATACGCAGTATTTT.

This chain joins TRBV4-1 and TRBJ2-7; 9 bases fit TRBD1. The junction had 11 bases not matched to a gene; V was cut back by 2 bases and J by 3 bases. There are 17 residues in the CDR3. Germline-derived CDR1 and CDR2 are MGHRA and YSYEKL. CDR3 residues: CASSQIYSGTGYYEQYF. In DNA form, the CDR3 reads TGCGCCAGCAGCCAAATATACTCCGGGACAGGGTACTACGAGCAGTACTTC.